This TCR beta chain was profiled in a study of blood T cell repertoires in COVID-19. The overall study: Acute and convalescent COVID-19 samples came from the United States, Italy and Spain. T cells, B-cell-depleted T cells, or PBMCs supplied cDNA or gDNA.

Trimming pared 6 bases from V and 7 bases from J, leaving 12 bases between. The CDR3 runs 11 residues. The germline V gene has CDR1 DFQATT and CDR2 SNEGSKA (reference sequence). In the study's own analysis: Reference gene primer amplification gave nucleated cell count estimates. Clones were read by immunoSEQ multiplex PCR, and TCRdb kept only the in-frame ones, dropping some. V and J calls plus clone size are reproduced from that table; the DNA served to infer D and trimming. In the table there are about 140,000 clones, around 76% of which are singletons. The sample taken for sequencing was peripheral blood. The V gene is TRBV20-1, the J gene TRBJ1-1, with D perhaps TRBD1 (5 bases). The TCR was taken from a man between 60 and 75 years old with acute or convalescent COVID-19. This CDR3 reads CSAPRGGEAFF. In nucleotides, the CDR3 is TGCAGTGCCCCGCGGGGGGGTGAAGCTTTCTTT.